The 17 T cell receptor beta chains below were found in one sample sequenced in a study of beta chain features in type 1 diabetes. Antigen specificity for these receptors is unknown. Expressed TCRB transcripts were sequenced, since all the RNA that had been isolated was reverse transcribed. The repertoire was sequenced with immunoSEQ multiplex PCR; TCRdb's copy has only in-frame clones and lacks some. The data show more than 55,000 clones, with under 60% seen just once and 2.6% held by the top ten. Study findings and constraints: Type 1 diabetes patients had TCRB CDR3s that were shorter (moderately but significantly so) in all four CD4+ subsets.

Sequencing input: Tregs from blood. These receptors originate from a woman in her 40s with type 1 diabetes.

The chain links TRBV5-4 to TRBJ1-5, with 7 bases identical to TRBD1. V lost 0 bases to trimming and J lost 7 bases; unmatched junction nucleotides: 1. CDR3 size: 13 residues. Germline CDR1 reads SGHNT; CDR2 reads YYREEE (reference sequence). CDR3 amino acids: CASSLGDRQPQHF. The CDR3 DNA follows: TGTGCCAGCAGCTTGGGGGACAGACAGCCCCAGCATTTT.

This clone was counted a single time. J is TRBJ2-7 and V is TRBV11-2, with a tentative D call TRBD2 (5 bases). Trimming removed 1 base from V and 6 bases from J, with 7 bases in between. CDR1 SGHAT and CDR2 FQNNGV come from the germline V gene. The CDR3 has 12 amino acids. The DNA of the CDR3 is TGTGCCAGCAGCTTAGTAGGAGGCGAGCAGTACTTC. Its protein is CASSLVGGEQYF. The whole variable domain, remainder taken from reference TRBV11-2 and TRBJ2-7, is EAGVAQSPRYKIIEKRQSVAFWCNPISGHATLYWYQQILGQGPKLLIQFQNNGVVDDSQLPKDRFSAERLKGVDSTLKIQPAKLEDSAVYLCASSLVGGEQYFGPGTRLTVT.

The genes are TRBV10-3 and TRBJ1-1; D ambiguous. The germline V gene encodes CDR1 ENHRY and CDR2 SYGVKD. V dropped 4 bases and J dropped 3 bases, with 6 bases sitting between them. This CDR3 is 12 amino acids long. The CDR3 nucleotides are TGTGCCATCAGTGGGGGAGACACTGAAGCTTTCTTT. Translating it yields CAISGGDTEAFF.

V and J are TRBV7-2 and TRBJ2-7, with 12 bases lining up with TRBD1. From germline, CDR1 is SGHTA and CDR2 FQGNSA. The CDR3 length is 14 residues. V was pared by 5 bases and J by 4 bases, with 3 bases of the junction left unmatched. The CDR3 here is CASSRDRGQYEQYF. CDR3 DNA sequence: TGTGCCAGCAGCCGGGACAGGGGGCAGTACGAGCAGTACTTC. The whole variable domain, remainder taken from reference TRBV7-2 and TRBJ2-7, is GAGVSQSPSNKVTEKGKDVELRCDPISGHTALYWYRQSLGQGLEFLIYFQGNSAPDKSGLPSDRFSAERTGGSVSTLTIQRTQQEDSAVYLCASSRDRGQYEQYFGPGTRLTVT.

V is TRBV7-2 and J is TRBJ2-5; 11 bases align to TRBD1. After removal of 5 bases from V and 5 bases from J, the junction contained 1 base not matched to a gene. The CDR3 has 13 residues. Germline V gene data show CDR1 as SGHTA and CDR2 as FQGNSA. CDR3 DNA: TGTGCCAGCAGCCGGGACAGGGGGGAGACCCAGTACTTC. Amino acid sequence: CASSRDRGETQYF.

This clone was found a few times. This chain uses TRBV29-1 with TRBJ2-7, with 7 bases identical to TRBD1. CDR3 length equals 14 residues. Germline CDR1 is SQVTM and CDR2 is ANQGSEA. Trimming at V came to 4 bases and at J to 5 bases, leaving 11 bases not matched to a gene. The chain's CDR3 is CSVAHRGRANEQYF. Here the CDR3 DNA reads TGCAGCGTTGCCCACAGGGGTCGGGCCAACGAGCAGTACTTC.

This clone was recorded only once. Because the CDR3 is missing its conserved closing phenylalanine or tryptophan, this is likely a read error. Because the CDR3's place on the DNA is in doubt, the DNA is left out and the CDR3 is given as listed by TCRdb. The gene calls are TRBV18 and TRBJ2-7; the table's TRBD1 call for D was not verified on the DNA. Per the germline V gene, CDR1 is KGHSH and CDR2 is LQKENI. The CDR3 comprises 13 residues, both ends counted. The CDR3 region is CASSPQDRGALAL.

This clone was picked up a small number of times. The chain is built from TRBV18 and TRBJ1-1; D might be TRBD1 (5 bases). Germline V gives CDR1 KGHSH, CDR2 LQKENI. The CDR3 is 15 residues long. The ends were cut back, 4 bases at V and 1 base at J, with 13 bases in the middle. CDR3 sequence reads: CASSRGLLRNTEAFF. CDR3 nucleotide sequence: TGTGCCAGCTCACGGGGCCTTCTTCGGAACACTGAAGCTTTCTTT.

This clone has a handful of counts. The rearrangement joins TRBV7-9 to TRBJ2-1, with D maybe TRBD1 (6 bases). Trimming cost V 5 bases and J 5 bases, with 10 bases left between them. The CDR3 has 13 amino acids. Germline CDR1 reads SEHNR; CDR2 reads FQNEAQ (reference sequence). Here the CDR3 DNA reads TGTGCCAGCAGCCGCTGGACAGACAATGAGCAGTTCTTC. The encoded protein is CASSRWTDNEQFF.

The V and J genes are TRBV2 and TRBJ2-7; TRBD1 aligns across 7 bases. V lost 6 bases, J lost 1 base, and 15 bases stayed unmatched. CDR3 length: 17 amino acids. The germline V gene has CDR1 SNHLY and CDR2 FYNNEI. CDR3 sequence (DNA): TGTGCCAGCAGAGGACTCCCCGGACAGGTCGATTCCTACGAGCAGTACTTC. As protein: CASRGLPGQVDSYEQYF.

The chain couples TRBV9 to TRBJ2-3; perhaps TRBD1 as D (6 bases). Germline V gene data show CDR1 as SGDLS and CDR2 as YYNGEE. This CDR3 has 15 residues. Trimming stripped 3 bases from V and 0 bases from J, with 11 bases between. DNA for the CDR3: TGTGCCAGCAGCGGCTACAGGGAAAGCACAGATACGCAGTATTTT. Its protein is CASSGYRESTDTQYF.

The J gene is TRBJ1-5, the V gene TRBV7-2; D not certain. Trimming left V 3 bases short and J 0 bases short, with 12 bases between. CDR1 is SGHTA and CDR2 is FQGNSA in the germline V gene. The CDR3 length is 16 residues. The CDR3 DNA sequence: TGTGCCAGCAGCTTTAACAGCCAGAATAGCAATCAGCCCCAGCATTTT. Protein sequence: CASSFNSQNSNQPQHF. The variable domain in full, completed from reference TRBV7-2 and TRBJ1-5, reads GAGVSQSPSNKVTEKGKDVELRCDPISGHTALYWYRQSLGQGLEFLIYFQGNSAPDKSGLPSDRFSAERTGGSVSTLTIQRTQQEDSAVYLCASSFNSQNSNQPQHFGDGTRLSIL.

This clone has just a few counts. CDR3 in DNA: TGTGCCATGGGCACAGGGTACTACGAGCAGTACTTC. Translation: CAMGTGYYEQYF. The chain carries TRBV6-5 and TRBJ2-7; tentative D call: TRBD1 (6 bases). The V and J ends lost 10 bases and 3 bases respectively, with 13 bases between them. This CDR3 is 12 amino acids long. Per germline, CDR1 MNHEY and CDR2 SVGAGI.

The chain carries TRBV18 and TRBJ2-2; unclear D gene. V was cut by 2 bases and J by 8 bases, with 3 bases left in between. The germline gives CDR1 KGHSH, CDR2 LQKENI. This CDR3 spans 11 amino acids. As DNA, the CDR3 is TGTGCCAGCTCACCAACTGGGGAGCTGTTTTTT. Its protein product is CASSPTGELFF.

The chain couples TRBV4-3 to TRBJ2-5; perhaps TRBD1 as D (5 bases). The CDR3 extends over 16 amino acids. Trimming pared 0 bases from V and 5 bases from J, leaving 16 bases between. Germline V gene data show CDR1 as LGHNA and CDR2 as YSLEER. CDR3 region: CASSQDIGQGGETQYF. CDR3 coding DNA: TGCGCCAGCAGCCAAGATATTGGCCAGGGTGGGGAGACCCAGTACTTC.

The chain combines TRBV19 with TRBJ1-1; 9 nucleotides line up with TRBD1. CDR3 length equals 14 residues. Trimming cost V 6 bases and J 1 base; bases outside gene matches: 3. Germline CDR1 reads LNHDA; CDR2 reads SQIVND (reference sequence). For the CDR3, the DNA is TGTGCCAGTAGACGACAGGGGGAGAACACTGAAGCTTTCTTT. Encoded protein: CASRRQGENTEAFF. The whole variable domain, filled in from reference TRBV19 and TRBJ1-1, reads DGGITQSPKYLFRKEGQNVTLSCEQNLNHDAMYWYRQDPGQGLRLIYYSQIVNDFQKGDIAEGYSVSREKKESFPLTVTSAQKNPTAFYLCASRRQGENTEAFFGQGTRLTVV.

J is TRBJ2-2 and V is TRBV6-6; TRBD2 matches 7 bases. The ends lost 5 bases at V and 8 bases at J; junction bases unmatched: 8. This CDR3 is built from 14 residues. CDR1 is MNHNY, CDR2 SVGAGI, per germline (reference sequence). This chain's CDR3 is CASSPLALVGELFF. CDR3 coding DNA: TGTGCCAGCAGTCCACTAGCGCTGGTGGGGGAGCTGTTTTTT.